These T cell receptor beta chains were read from a single sample in a study of cytomegalovirus exposure and HLA in healthy donors. Assay used: immunoSEQ multiplex PCR; TCRdb lists only in-frame clones, some missing. The sample records around 130,000 clones, roughly 71% being singletons. Sequencing was done on a sample of PBMCs. These receptors were taken from a woman in her thirties or forties in good health and CMV-seropositive. Each CDR3 is given with its conserved first and last residue. D genes are given only for firm matches. Only some rows state a clone size, as once, few, many or a class for expanded clones.

d_call	v_call	cdr3_length	clone_size	j_call	cdr3_aa	cdr3_nt
-	TRBV7-9	10	few	TRBJ1-1	CFLAGTEAFF	TGTTTTTTAGCTGGCACTGAAGCTTTCTTT
-	TRBV7-3	12	-	TRBJ1-1	CASSTVSTEAFF	TGTGCCAGCAGCACCGTCAGCACTGAAGCTTTCTTT
-	TRBV14	13	few	TRBJ1-1	CASSQVWNTEAFF	TGTGCCAGCAGCCAAGTCTGGAACACTGAAGCTTTCTTT
-	TRBV6-7	16	-	TRBJ1-5	CASTNGGSGFMKPQHF	TGTGCCAGCACCAACGGAGGTTCGGGGTTCATGAAGCCCCAGCATTTT
-	TRBV12-5	15	few	TRBJ1-1	CASGTAPGGFTEAFF	TGTGCTAGTGGTACAGCCCCCGGGGGGTTCACTGAAGCTTTCTTT
TRBD2	TRBV4-3	16	few	TRBJ2-7	CASSQDTSGTAYEQYF	TGCGCCAGCAGCCAAGACACTAGCGGGACCGCCTACGAGCAGTACTTC
-	TRBV9	14	few	TRBJ1-4	CASSVGEGREKLFF	TGTGCCAGCAGCGTCGGGGAGGGAAGGGAAAAACTGTTTTTT
TRBD1	TRBV7-2	16	-	TRBJ2-7	CASSPQGGVNSYEQYF	TGTGCCAGCAGCCCCCAAGGGGGCGTAAACTCCTACGAGCAGTACTTC
TRBD1	TRBV7-6	17	-	TRBJ1-2	CASSLSGTGGKNYGYTF	TGTGCCAGCAGCTTATCCGGGACAGGGGGCAAGAACTATGGCTACACCTTC
TRBD1	TRBV5-6	14	once	TRBJ1-1	CASSSTGVNTEAFF	TGTGCCAGCAGCTCAACAGGGGTGAACACTGAAGCTTTCTTT
TRBD1	TRBV10-3	13	-	TRBJ1-5	CAATGERNQPQHF	TGTGCCGCGACAGGGGAGCGCAATCAGCCCCAGCATTTT
-	TRBV19	14	-	TRBJ2-1	CASSIAGGSNEQFF	TGTGCCAGTAGTATAGCTGGCGGGTCAAATGAGCAGTTCTTC
-	TRBV2	15	-	TRBJ1-2	CASSSEVIWLYGYTF	TGTGCCAGCAGCTCAGAGGTCATCTGGCTCTATGGCTACACCTTC
-	TRBV15	16	-	TRBJ1-5	CATSSGTGIGNQPQHF	TGTGCCACCAGCAGCGGGACTGGTATTGGCAATCAGCCCCAGCATTTT
TRBD1	TRBV4-3	16	few	TRBJ2-2	CASSQGSTGGTGELFF	TGCGCCAGCAGCCAGGGGTCGACAGGGGGCACCGGGGAGCTGTTTTTT
-	TRBV2	12	-	TRBJ1-1	CASRRVSTEAFF	TGTGCCAGCAGACGGGTCTCCACTGAAGCTTTCTTT
-	TRBV9	13	-	TRBJ1-2	CASSVALTGGYTF	TGTGCCAGCAGCGTAGCTCTTACGGGAGGCTACACCTTC
TRBD1	TRBV6-5	14	-	TRBJ1-5	CASRPGQGGQPQHF	TGTGCCAGCAGACCCGGACAGGGGGGTCAGCCCCAGCATTTT
-	TRBV7-2	12	-	TRBJ2-1	CASSPPRNEQFF	TGTGCCAGCAGCCCCCCGCGCAATGAGCAGTTCTTC
TRBD1	TRBV28	13	-	TRBJ2-7	CASGRTGPYEQYF	TGTGCCAGCGGAAGGACAGGCCCCTACGAGCAGTACTTC
TRBD1	TRBV10-3	12	-	TRBJ2-2	CASTGATGELFF	TGTGCCTCTACAGGGGCGACGGGGGAGCTGTTTTTT
-	TRBV28	15	-	TRBJ1-1	CASSPLGAGNTEAFF	TGTGCCAGCAGTCCCTTGGGGGCAGGGAACACTGAAGCTTTCTTT
-	TRBV28	12	-	TRBJ2-7	CASSFPFYEQYF	TGTGCCAGCAGTTTCCCCTTCTACGAGCAGTACTTC
-	TRBV19	16	-	TRBJ1-2	CASSMVGQARTWGYTF	TGTGCCAGTAGTATGGTCGGTCAGGCGAGAACATGGGGCTACACCTTC
TRBD2	TRBV9	15	few	TRBJ2-7	CASSVGLAGEYEQYF	TGTGCCAGCAGCGTAGGCCTAGCGGGAGAGTACGAGCAGTACTTC
-	TRBV2	15	-	TRBJ1-4	CASSETGPTNEKLFF	TGTGCCAGCAGTGAGACAGGACCAACTAATGAAAAACTGTTTTTT
TRBD1	TRBV18	16	-	TRBJ2-7	CASSRYSGQVTYEQYF	TGTGCCAGCTCACGATACTCGGGACAGGTAACCTACGAGCAGTACTTC
TRBD2	TRBV9	14	-	TRBJ2-1	CASSVEGTNNEQFF	TGTGCCAGCAGCGTAGAGGGGACTAACAATGAGCAGTTCTTC
-	TRBV6-6	13	once	TRBJ2-2	CASSLSPTGELFF	TGTGCCAGCAGTCTCTCTCCCACCGGGGAGCTGTTTTTT
TRBD2	TRBV11-3	16	few	TRBJ2-2	CASSFSGTTNTGELFF	TGTGCCAGCAGCTTTTCGGGGACTACTAACACCGGGGAGCTGTTTTTT
-	TRBV7-3	14	-	TRBJ1-2	CASSPQGGDYGYTF	TGTGCCAGCAGCCCTCAGGGAGGTGACTATGGCTACACCTTC
-	TRBV10-3	14	-	TRBJ1-6	CAISDAESNSPLHF	TGTGCCATCAGTGACGCGGAGTCGAATTCACCCCTCCACTTT
-	TRBV25-1	15	-	TRBJ1-4	CASSELPRDNEKLFF	TGTGCCAGCAGTGAGCTTCCCAGGGATAATGAAAAACTGTTTTTT
-	TRBV4-2	20	-	TRBJ2-6	CASSQDQGSWRSSGANVLTF	TGTGCCAGCAGCCAAGATCAGGGTAGCTGGCGGAGCTCTGGGGCCAACGTCCTGACTTTC
-	TRBV28	15	once	TRBJ1-1	CASRRTQDFNTEAFF	TGTGCCAGCAGGCGCACCCAGGACTTTAACACTGAAGCTTTCTTT
-	TRBV7-2	15	-	TRBJ2-4	CASSLLTARVDIQYF	TGTGCCAGCAGCTTACTGACAGCCCGGGTAGACATTCAGTACTTC
-	TRBV7-9	14	-	TRBJ2-4	CASSSELAKNIQYF	TGTGCCAGCAGCTCGGAGCTAGCCAAAAACATTCAGTACTTC
TRBD1	TRBV19	15	-	TRBJ2-7	CASSILGQGSYEQYF	TGTGCCAGTAGTATTCTGGGACAGGGGTCCTACGAGCAGTACTTC
-	TRBV5-1	16	-	TRBJ2-3	CASSPPRGGAPDTQYF	TGCGCCAGCAGCCCCCCTCGAGGGGGGGCCCCAGATACGCAGTATTTT
-	TRBV9	16	-	TRBJ1-2	CASSVDAGTANYGYTF	TGTGCCAGCAGCGTAGATGCGGGCACGGCTAACTATGGCTACACCTTC
-	TRBV20-1	9	-	TRBJ2-7	CSPLYEQYF	TGCAGTCCTCTCTACGAGCAGTACTTC
TRBD1	TRBV11-2	14	-	TRBJ1-5	CASSYRQGAWPQHF	TGTGCCAGCAGCTACCGACAGGGAGCTTGGCCCCAGCATTTT
-	TRBV5-1	15	-	TRBJ2-5	CASSFGSTGQETQYF	TGCGCCAGCAGCTTCGGTAGCACGGGCCAAGAGACCCAGTACTTC
TRBD1	TRBV18	14	-	TRBJ1-1	CASSPEGAWTEAFF	TGTGCCAGCTCACCAGAGGGGGCCTGGACTGAAGCTTTCTTT
-	TRBV30	11	-	TRBJ2-7	CAWSWGDEQYF	TGTGCCTGGAGTTGGGGGGACGAGCAGTACTTC
-	TRBV4-1	15	few	TRBJ1-1	CASSQDLLRNTEAFF	TGCGCCAGCAGCCAAGATCTCCTCAGGAACACTGAAGCTTTCTTT
-	TRBV27	14	-	TRBJ2-7	CASGASSGAYEQYF	TGTGCATCCGGAGCCTCCAGCGGTGCCTACGAGCAGTACTTC
TRBD2	TRBV2	15	-	TRBJ2-1	CASSYRSGTYNEQFF	TGTGCCAGCAGCTACCGAAGCGGGACCTACAATGAGCAGTTCTTC
-	TRBV15	16	-	TRBJ1-2	CATSRDQSAPYYGYTF	TGTGCCACCAGCAGAGATCAGAGCGCCCCGTACTATGGCTACACCTTC
TRBD1	TRBV7-9	14	-	TRBJ2-5	CASRQTGGRETQYF	TGTGCCAGCAGGCAAACAGGGGGCCGGGAGACCCAGTACTTC
-	TRBV29-1	10	few	TRBJ2-1	CSVGGDEQFF	TGCAGCGTTGGCGGGGATGAGCAGTTCTTC
-	TRBV7-8	17	-	TRBJ2-1	CASSFGSLTGFLNEQFF	TGTGCCAGCAGCTTTGGCTCGCTCACAGGGTTTCTAAATGAGCAGTTCTTC
TRBD2	TRBV9	16	few	TRBJ2-3	CASSANLAAYTDTQYF	TGTGCCAGCAGCGCCAACCTAGCGGCATACACAGATACGCAGTATTTT
TRBD1	TRBV4-2	16	-	TRBJ2-7	CASSQDGTVPSYEQYF	TGTGCCAGCAGCCAAGACGGGACAGTTCCCTCCTACGAGCAGTACTTC
-	TRBV6-1	19	-	TRBJ2-3	CASSEEVPGGGESTDTQYF	TGTGCCAGCAGTGAAGAGGTCCCCGGAGGAGGGGAAAGCACAGATACGCAGTATTTT